This T cell receptor beta chain stems from a study of cytomegalovirus exposure and HLA in healthy donors (dated by TCRdb to about 2017). Regarding the study in general: According to an earlier analysis of 450 to 650 of the donors, about 180 million T cells yielded 117 million unique TCR beta sequences and 276 Gb of sequence data. An early release covering roughly 580 HLA-typed donors comprised approximately 290 gigabases of sequencing data and approximately 85 million unique TCR sequences. Of the roughly 400 genotyped donors, roughly 80% fell in the genetic ancestry cluster associated with self-reported Caucasian donors. The aim of the study was to test whether cataloging public T cell receptors could identify signatures of past pathogen exposure. The study profiled the T cell repertoires of 500 to 800 subjects by immunosequencing and related them to cytomegalovirus serostatus. In addition to the first cohort of 666 subjects, a separate validation cohort of approximately 130 different subjects was used. To predict cytomegalovirus infection status, the study combined high-throughput TCR immunosequencing, statistical association of individual TCRs with disease status, and machine learning. In a later analysis, previously published TCR beta repertoires from several hundred donors were re-analyzed and high-resolution HLA genotyping was added so that TCR occurrence patterns could be studied. Rather than using new phenotypic data, the later analysis identified candidate immune exposures from TCR beta sequences and from how often those sequences occurred across donors. An earlier analysis of 587 of the donors used high-throughput TCR beta sequencing to judge whether each TCR beta V gene segment behaved as functional or pseudogenic. Donor age, sex, ethnicity and CMV serostatus were compiled alongside the repertoire data. A later genetic analysis took genome-wide SNP genotypes for about 55% of the 666 donors and used that subset as a discovery cohort. All discovery cohort repertoires had been generated using a single sequencing platform. HLA typing included class I and class II loci at four-digit resolution. Typing coverage differed by locus: A, B, C, DRB1 and DQB1 were typed in roughly 620-640 donors, DQA1 in about 500, DPA1 in over 600, and DPB1 in 450 to 480. A handful of DR-DQ haplotypes were handled as single units for association and clustering because linkage in the cohort was strong. On average, around 240,000 unique TCR beta nucleotide sequences were sequenced per donor among a few hundred genotyped donors of the cohort, with roughly 18% of those sequences being non-productive. The research as a whole found: A further reported finding was that TCR beta sequences accurately predicted the HLA-A and HLA-B alleles for most subjects in the first cohort. The 87-base-pair reads could not distinguish some IMGT-functional V segments, including TRBV6-2 and TRBV6-3, so those segments were excluded. A later analysis found that most CMV-associated TCR beta chains appeared HLA-restricted, with HLA associations seemingly driven largely by CMV exposure. Only TCR beta chains were sequenced in this cohort, and the absence of alpha or paired-chain data limited detectable features. The sequencing pipeline was judged likely to have produced a cluster of highly shared sequence variants as a technical artifact. Immune exposure information for the cohort was limited to CMV serostatus. The study gave a list of 150 to 200 TCR beta chains associated with cytomegalovirus. Assigning TCR associations to individual alleles was difficult when HLA alleles, especially DR and DQ, strongly co-occurred. Several of the top co-occurrence clusters appeared to be linked to parvovirus B19, influenza, CMV and Epstein-Barr virus, according to a later analysis. At a false discovery rate of 0.05, a later analysis linked about 16,000 TCR beta sequences to specific HLA alleles. An association between a missense DCLRE1C variant and V-gene and J-gene trimming of TCR beta chains was found in a later genetic analysis and replicated in an independent cohort. In a later analysis, HLA-associated TCR beta chains showed more clonal expansion and lower generation probabilities than non-associated chains that were equally common. Because counts were too low, around 17 rarely observed V segments, including chromosome 9 orphons, were left out of the earlier analysis of a few hundred of the donors. Broadly in line with IMGT annotations, most TCR beta V segments showed up in productive rearrangements about 87% or about 30% of the time in an earlier analysis of approximately 640 of the donors. While some public TCRs were present in many individuals, most TCR sequences turned up only very rarely across donors. According to a later genetic analysis, donors in an Asian-associated ancestry cluster had fewer N-insertions in productive TCRs than the approximately 610-donor mean. Correlated functional status among segregating V segments might be attributable to linkage disequilibrium, but an unknown experimental factor could not be ruled out. The authors suggested that the approach could potentially be generalized to other disease states and immunological phenotypes. A later analysis found that TCR association rates varied across HLA loci, with DRB1 alleles showing the most associated TCRs and HLA-C alleles the fewest. Roughly uniform sequencing depth across donors was assumed in presence/absence analyses, although this assumption may not hold. In vitro tests confirmed that a few of the cytomegalovirus-associated TCR beta chains recognize cytomegalovirus antigens. Because HLA typing was unavailable for some donors at each locus, only the typed subset was used in association tests. In both the original and validation cohorts, the classifier was reported to diagnose cytomegalovirus status with high specificity and sensitivity.

Preparation of the library involved the immunoSEQ multiplex PCR assay. The multiplex PCR relied on a mix of 60 forward primers for TCR Vbeta segments and 13 reverse primers for TCR Jbeta segments. The CDR3 region of rearranged TCR beta genes was amplified from genomic DNA by a multiplex PCR assay. The amplified TCR beta libraries were sequenced on the Illumina HiSeq System as 87-base-pair reads. The study's own analysis went as follows. A later analysis tallied approximately 87 million unique TCR beta chains across the 610 or so repertoires, and about 12 million of those chains were shared by two or more donors. To remove PCR and sequencing errors, raw reads were error-corrected and collapsed into unique sequences using a nearest-neighbor algorithm that merged closely related sequences. CDR3 sequences were aligned to IMGT reference sequences to assign V, D and J gene segments. For a sequence to be retained, a match of at least six nucleotides was required to both a V gene segment and a J gene segment. Rearrangements were called productive when the CDR3 lacked stop codons and stayed in frame with V and J; all others were non-productive. Following IMGT convention, CDR3 was defined as the stretch from the second conserved V-encoded cysteine up to the conserved J-encoded phenylalanine. In an earlier analysis of roughly 580 of the donors, sequences lacking an unambiguous match to a single V gene segment were excluded. In an earlier analysis of several hundred of the donors, V segments were called functional above 56.7% productive rearrangements and were called segregating when the between-donor standard deviation exceeded 5%. A statistical classification framework was built for diagnosing cytomegalovirus status from the catalog of TCR beta chain sequences. In a later analysis, V and J genes were assigned by comparing TCR nucleotide sequences against IMGT/GENE-DB human TR gene sequences. In a later analysis, CDR3 sequences and most-parsimonious VDJ recombination scenarios were assigned using the TCRdist pipeline. In a later analysis, every TCR beta chain was defined by the combination of its CDR3 amino acid sequence and its V-gene family, and reads without a unique V-gene family were dropped. As a way to deal with suspected cross-contamination and a sequencing artifact, a later analysis dropped roughly 620 nucleotide sequences that were highly shared and had low generation probability. For each public chain, a later analysis derived a clonal expansion index from normalized ranks of inferred template counts within each repertoire. In a later analysis, generation probabilities were computed with a VDJ recombination model fitted to out-of-frame rearrangements, and the resulting probabilities were checked against IGoR. In a later analysis, hypergeometric tests were used to score TCR-TCR, TCR-HLA and TCR-CMV co-occurrence, with a repertoire-size bias correction applied to TCR pairs. To estimate false discovery rates, a later analysis permuted the HLA or CMV assignments 20 times. In a later analysis, co-occurring TCRs were grouped with DBSCAN, and TCRdist sequence similarity was added when clustering was performed within HLA-allele-positive subsets. Co-occurrence clustering excluded repertoires with fewer than 30,000 or more than 120,000 public chains, plus five with anomalous nucleotide sharing. TCRdb provides this immuneACCESS table in a form limited to in-frame rearrangements. Some clones are lacking; in checked studies, under half of them reflect an unresolved V gene, and why the rest are absent is not known. V and J calls and clone size follow that table, whereas D and trimming were derived from the DNA. Present in this sample are under 150,000 clones, 9% to 10% of which were seen just once. 3% to 3.5% of the sample belongs to the ten largest clones.

The cohort was made up of 500 to 850 healthy bone marrow donors. At the time of sampling, every cohort member was nominally healthy, though immune exposures that went unrecorded were likely present. The donor was CMV seronegative and was included in the group of 352 seronegative cohort members. A peripheral blood sample was collected from each donor, and TCR beta sequencing was performed on peripheral blood mononuclear cells. Genomic DNA was extracted from the blood cell samples with the Qiagen DNeasy Blood Extraction Kit. The germline V gene encodes CDR1 MNHEY and CDR2 SMNVEV (reference sequence). From the cysteine through the phenylalanine, the CDR3 covers 15 amino acids. Only CDR3 DNA is held: 45 bases, read in frame from base 1. From V the trimming removes 6 bases and from J it removes 7 bases, while the gene matches leave 6 bases of the junction unaccounted for. This clone was counted a few times. What this receptor recognizes is not known. No much larger clone is present one base from it, and per-base qualities are unavailable.

Source material: PBMCs. The sequence joins TRBV27 to TRBJ2-2; TRBD2 fits 12 bases in the junction. This receptor was taken from a man aged 30 to 45 in good health and CMV-seronegative. The DNA is TGTGCCAGCAGGCGACTAGCGGGAGAGGGCGGGGAGCTGTTTTTT. This is translated as CASRRLAGEGGELFF.